These T cell receptor beta chains were read from a single sample in a study of tumor and adjacent non-tumor tissue in lung cancer. TCRdb analysed the multiplex PCR reads with MiXCR anew, one entry per CDR3 protein. This table has 100,000 to 120,000 distinct CDR3 sequences, around 82% appearing once. The sample was lung tumor tissue. The receptor set was obtained from a man in his sixties or seventies with non-small cell lung cancer. CDR3s include the opening cysteine and the closing phenylalanine or tryptophan. D genes are given only for firm matches. Size tells how often a clone was seen (once, few, many) or the class of an expanded clone, and some rows leave it out.

clone_size d_call j_call v_call cdr3_aa cdr3_nt
few TRBD2 TRBJ2-1 TRBV6-2/TRBV6-3 CVSSPGLGNANEQFF TGTGTCAGCAGTCCGGGACTAGGCAATGCCAATGAGCAGTTTTTC
. . TRBJ2-7 TRBV11-2 CPSSQWTECDQYF TGTCCCAGCAGCCAATGGACCGAGTGCGATCAGTACTTC
. TRBD1 TRBJ2-5 TRBV28 CVSSNRDRELQETQYF TGTGTCAGCAGCAACCGGGACAGGGAACTCCAAGAGACCCAGTATTTC
. . TRBJ2-1 TRBV12-5 CVNGVTSSEQFF TGTGTTAATGGTGTCACTAGCAGTGAGCAGTTCTTC
. . TRBJ1-2 TRBV29-1 CSALQTGAHGYTF TGCAGCGCTCTCCAGACGGGAGCTCATGGCTACACCTTC
. . TRBJ1-5 TRBV18 CASSHSGGDQPQHF TGTGCCAGCTCACACAGCGGGGGGGATCAGCCCCAGCATTTT
once TRBD1 TRBJ1-6 TRBV29-1 CGVRQGNYNSPHHF TGCGGCGTCAGACAGGGGAATTATAATTCACCCCACCACTTT
. TRBD1 TRBJ1-2 TRBV7-6 CASSLGGTGNYGYAF TGTGCTAGCAGCTTAGGCGGGACAGGAAACTATGGCTACGCCTTC
once . TRBJ2-1 TRBV11-3 CASSDRLNEQFF TGTGCCAGCTCGGACAGACTCAATGAGCAGTTCTTC
. . TRBJ2-3 TRBV11-2 CARSLALDTQYF TGTGCCAGGAGCTTAGCACTAGATACGCAGTATTTT
. . TRBJ2-3 TRBV6-2/TRBV6-3 CASSYPMTVCHQDTPYF TGTGCCAGCAGTTACCCGATGACAGTATGCCATCAGGATACGCCGTATTTT
. . TRBJ2-7 TRBV12-3/TRBV12-4 CASSFQKIYKQYF TGTGCCAGCAGTTTCCAGAAAATATACAAGCAGTACTTC
. TRBD2 TRBJ2-1 TRBV11-3 CASSPWGDYNDQFF TGTGCCAGCAGCCCTTGGGGGGACTACAATGATCAGTTCTTC
. TRBD2 TRBJ2-2 TRBV4-2 CASSQVELAGDTGGLFF TGTGCCAGCAGCCAAGTTGAGTTAGCGGGGGACACCGGGGGGCTGTTTTTT
. TRBD1 TRBJ2-3 TRBV11-2 CASSPRQGSIDMQYF TGTGCCAGTAGCCCAAGACAGGGATCCATAGATATGCAGTATTTT
. . TRBJ2-7 TRBV4-1 CANSQGRGSEEQYF TGCGCCAACAGCCAAGGAAGGGGTTCTGAAGAGCAGTACTTC
. . TRBJ1-1 TRBV11-2 CTSIMAGGNTEAFF TGTACCAGCATTATGGCGGGGGGGAACACTGAAGCTTTCTTT
. . TRBJ2-4 TRBV6-6 CASSGEQGFAKNIQHF TGTGCAAGCAGTGGCGAGCAGGGGTTCGCCAAAAACATTCAACACTTC
. . TRBJ2-5 TRBV12-3/TRBV12-4 CVSRPGQGSTLYF TGTGTCAGCAGACCCGGACAAGGCTCCACCCTGTACTTC
. . TRBJ2-2 TRBV11-3 CASSLALPGELLF TGTGCCAGTAGCTTAGCTCTCCCCGGGGAGCTGCTTTTT
. . TRBJ1-5 TRBV4-1 CASSKYLTGDINQPQHF TGCGCCAGCTCCAAGTATCTGACGGGGGATATCAATCAGCCCCAGCATTTT
. . TRBJ1-5 TRBV20-1 CSAQMPGDNRPQHF TGCAGTGCTCAAATGCCCGGGGATAATCGGCCCCAGCATTTT
. . TRBJ1-6 TRBV4-2 CTNKTGGNSPLHF TGTACCAACAAGACCGGCGGTAATTCACCCCTCCACTTT
. . TRBJ2-3 TRBV4-1 CASSPHHTSGNPSTQYF TGCGCTAGCAGTCCTCACCACACATCGGGCAACCCAAGTACTCAGTATTTT
. . TRBJ1-1 TRBV29-1 CSVAEERPEAFF TGCAGTGTTGCGGAGGAGAGGCCAGAAGCTTTCTTT
. . TRBJ2-3 TRBV12-3/TRBV12-4 CASSLRPINTDTRYF TGTGCCAGCAGCCTCAGGCCGATTAACACAGATACGCGGTATTTT
. . TRBJ2-2 TRBV10-3 CAISESRDTTGELFF TGTGCCATCAGTGAGTCTCGGGATACCACAGGGGAGCTGTTTTTT
. . TRBJ2-5 TRBV7-8 CVSSLGSGPETQYF TGTGTCAGCAGCTTAGGATCGGGGCCGGAGACCCAGTACTTT
. . TRBJ2-7 TRBV11-2 CASTLWASRGEQYF TGTGCCAGCACCCTATGGGCTTCCAGAGGAGAGCAGTACTTC